The 11 T cell receptor beta chains presented below share a single source sample, sequenced in a study of shared T cell receptors in the human thymus. Repertoires were generated with immunoSEQ multiplex PCR, while TCRdb's copy carries only in-frame clones and drops some. Of hundreds of thousands of clones listed, more than 75% are singletons. This sample was shared with a second study, whose subject was human thymus T cells.

The sequenced sample was thymocytes. The receptors originated from a boy under three years old with a congenital heart defect.

The V gene is TRBV2, the J gene TRBJ2-7; the D gene is possibly TRBD2 (7 bases). This CDR3 comprises 13 residues. Germline CDR1 reads SNHLY; CDR2 reads FYNNEI. V was clipped by 10 bases and J by 6 bases, with 19 bases between them. The CDR3 coding sequence is TGTGCCACGGGGGGCAGGGCTCCTGCCGAGCAGTACTTC. Translation: CATGGRAPAEQYF.

The CDR3 DNA is TGTGCCAGCAGTTTAACAGAGCTATGTGACGAGCAGTACTTC. Translating it yields CASSLTELCDEQYF. V gene TRBV27 combines with J gene TRBJ2-7; D is unclear. The CDR3 is 14 residues long. Germline V gene data show CDR1 as MNHEY and CDR2 as SMNVEV (reference sequence). Trimming took off 2 bases at V and 5 bases at J, with 13 bases between the two ends.

This chain joins TRBV27 and TRBJ2-2; 10 positions match TRBD2. This CDR3 contains 18 residues. Germline V gene lookup returns CDR1 MNHEY and CDR2 SMNVEV (reference sequence). Unmatched junction bases numbered 15, after V lost 4 bases and J lost 7 bases. The CDR3 nucleotides read TGTGCCAGCAGTTCGGGGACTAGCGCCCTACCGGACAACGGGGAGCTGTTTTTT. Translation gives CASSSGTSALPDNGELFF.

This chain joins TRBV29-1 and TRBJ2-5, with 8 bases lining up with TRBD2. Germline V lookup: CDR1 SQVTM, CDR2 ANQGSEA. The CDR3 is 14 amino acids. J lost 3 bases, V lost 4 bases, and 7 bases had no gene match. The CDR3 DNA is TGCAGCGTTGGGGCCAGCGGGAGAGAAGAGACCCAGTACTTC. It encodes CSVGASGREETQYF.

This chain uses TRBV30 with TRBJ2-2, with D uncertain. The CDR3 extends over 17 amino acids. V lost 2 bases to trimming and J lost 1 base, with 17 bases between them. Germline CDR1 is GTSNPN and CDR2 is SVGIG (reference sequence). The CDR3 DNA reads TGTGCCTGGAGTAAAACCCCGTCCTACTTGAACACCGGGGAGCTGTTTTTT. Its protein product is CAWSKTPSYLNTGELFF.

This clone was detected only once. The rearrangement uses TRBV27 and TRBJ2-7; TRBD2 aligns across 7 bases. From germline, CDR1 is MNHEY and CDR2 SMNVEV (reference sequence). The V gene end was trimmed by 5 bases and the J gene end by 6 bases; junction bases not matched to a gene: 10. CDR3 length: 14 residues. The CDR3 spells CASSTETSRREQYF. DNA of the CDR3: TGTGCCAGCAGTACTGAGACTAGCAGGCGCGAGCAGTACTTC.

The chain combines TRBV6-6 with TRBJ2-7, with D possibly TRBD2 on 6 matching bases. The CDR3 extends over 15 amino acids. Germline-derived CDR1 and CDR2 are MNHNY and SVGAGI (reference sequence). V lost 6 bases and J lost 4, with 19 bases in between. The CDR3, as DNA: TGTGCCAGCAGCGAGGTGGAGGGGCCAGAATACGAGCAGTACTTC. This codes for CASSEVEGPEYEQYF.

The chain carries TRBV7-3 and TRBJ2-2, with D maybe TRBD2 (6 bases). The CDR3 is 16 residues long. Germline CDR1 SGHTA, CDR2 FQGTGA. Trimming stripped 5 bases from V and 4 bases from J, with 17 bases between. CDR3 coding DNA: TGTGCCAGCAGCGCCTCTAGCGACCGAGTCACCGGGGAGCTGTTTTTT. Translating gives CASSASSDRVTGELFF.

CDR3 nucleotide sequence: TGTGCCAGCCTCTCGCGCAGCGGGGTACCTGATACGCAGTATTTT. It is translated as CASLSRSGVPDTQYF. The V and J genes are TRBV27 and TRBJ2-3; 7 nucleotides align to TRBD2. The length of the CDR3 is 15 residues. With V trimmed by 8 bases and J by 6 bases, 14 bases remained unmatched. Germline CDR1 and CDR2: MNHEY and SMNVEV (reference sequence).

The chain is built from TRBV4-1 and TRBJ2-1, with D unresolved. The V end lost 0 bases, the J end lost 5 bases, and 14 bases lay between the germline ends. The CDR3 length is 16 residues. From germline, CDR1 is MGHRA and CDR2 YSYEKL. The CDR3 here is CASSQESAQENNEQFF. The CDR3 DNA sequence: TGCGCCAGCAGCCAAGAGAGCGCCCAAGAGAACAATGAGCAGTTCTTC.

The DNA for the CDR3 is TGTGCCAGCAGGGCGGGGAGGGAGGTCTACGAGCAGTACTTC. Amino acids: CASRAGREVYEQYF. This chain links TRBV6-5 with TRBJ2-7, with 7 nucleotides matching TRBD2. Germline CDR1 and CDR2: MNHEY and SVGAGI. The CDR3 runs 14 residues. V dropped 6 bases and J dropped 3; count of bases not matched to a gene: 8.